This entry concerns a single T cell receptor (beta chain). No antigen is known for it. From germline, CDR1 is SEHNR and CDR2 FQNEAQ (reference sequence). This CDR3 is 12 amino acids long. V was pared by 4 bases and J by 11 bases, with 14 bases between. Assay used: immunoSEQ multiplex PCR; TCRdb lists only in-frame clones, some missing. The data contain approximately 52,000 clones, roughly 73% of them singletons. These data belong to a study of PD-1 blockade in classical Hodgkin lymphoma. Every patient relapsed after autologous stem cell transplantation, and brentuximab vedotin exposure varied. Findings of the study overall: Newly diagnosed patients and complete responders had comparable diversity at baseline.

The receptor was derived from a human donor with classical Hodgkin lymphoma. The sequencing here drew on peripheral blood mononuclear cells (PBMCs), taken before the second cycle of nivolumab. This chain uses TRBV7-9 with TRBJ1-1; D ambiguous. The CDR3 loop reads CASSSPFSGAFF. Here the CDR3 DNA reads TGTGCCAGCAGCTCCCCGTTTAGTGGGGCTTTCTTT.